These 21 T cell receptor beta chains were all obtained from the same sample, sequenced in a study of blood T cells in healthy people across ages. Through a sample-barcoded 5' primer and a J-beta primer mix, a second PCR was run for roughly 7 to 12 cycles. TCRdb called the 5' RACE reads again in MiXCR, with one record for every CDR3 protein. In the table there are approximately 800,000 distinct CDR3 sequences, about half of which are singletons. The sequenced material came from blood. Receptors originate from a man older than 75 in good health.

V gene TRBV11-2 combines with J gene TRBJ1-5; D ambiguous. Deletions cut 0 bases from V and 4 bases from J, with 7 bases between. The CDR3 covers 14 residues. Germline CDR1 SGHAT, CDR2 FQNNGV. CDR3 DNA sequence: TGTGCCAGCAGCTTAGATCGGAAAAATCAGCCCCAGCATTTT. Translated: CASSLDRKNQPQHF.

The rearrangement links TRBV28 to TRBJ1-1; 8 bases align to TRBD1. The V and J ends lost 4 bases and 1 base, in that order; junction bases with no gene match: 8. This CDR3 contains 16 residues. The germline gives CDR1 MDHEN, CDR2 SYDVKM. The CDR3 DNA reads as TGTGCCAGCAGTTCGCTCAACAGGGGGTGGAACACTGAAGCTTTCTTT. Encoded protein: CASSSLNRGWNTEAFF.

This clonotype has only one observation. V usage is TRBV7-2 and J usage is TRBJ2-5; 7 nucleotides agree with TRBD2. With 0 bases clipped from V and 11 bases from J, the junction kept 15 bases outside the gene matches. The V gene's germline CDR1 is SGHTA and CDR2 FQGNSA. The CDR3 contains 16 residues. The CDR3 DNA reads as TGTGCCAGCAGCTTAGCGATCGGGGGAGGGATCAATGAGCAGTACTTC. The encoded protein is CASSLAIGGGINEQYF.

This clonotype was observed a few times. V and J are TRBV12-3 or TRBV12-4 and TRBJ2-5; possibly TRBD1 for D (6 bases). Matching the DNA end better, TRBJ2-7 makes the J call doubtful. The length of the CDR3 is 13 residues. In DNA form, the CDR3 reads TGTGCCAGCAGGGGATCAGGGGTATACGAGCAGTACTTC. This gives the protein CASRGSGVYEQYF.

The V and J genes are TRBV4-2 and TRBJ2-7, with 9 bases fitting TRBD2. Trimming cost V 0 bases and J 5 bases; bases outside gene matches: 11. In germline, CDR1 is LGHNA, CDR2 YNFKEQ. The CDR3 covers 17 residues. The CDR3 spells CASSQETSGRPGNEQYF. The DNA for the CDR3 is TGTGCCAGCAGCCAAGAGACCAGCGGGAGGCCCGGCAACGAGCAGTACTTC.

This chain joins TRBV7-9 and TRBJ1-5; 7 bases agree with TRBD1. With V trimmed by 5 bases and J by 7 bases, 11 bases remained unmatched. The CDR3 is made up of 15 amino acids. Germline loops: CDR1 SEHNR, CDR2 FQNEAQ (reference sequence). This chain's CDR3 is CASSSDREEGQPQHF. CDR3 coding DNA: TGTGCCAGCAGCAGCGACAGGGAAGAGGGGCAGCCCCAGCATTTT.

This clonotype was counted only a few times. The chain joins TRBV10-3 to TRBJ2-7; 7 positions match TRBD2. The CDR3 covers 14 residues. Losses at the gene ends were 6 bases for V and 0 bases for J; bases not matched to a gene: 5. The V gene's germline CDR1 is ENHRY and CDR2 SYGVKD. CDR3 DNA: TGTGCCATCAGGCTAGCGGCGGACTCCTACGAGCAGTACTTC. Its protein product is CAIRLAADSYEQYF.

V usage is TRBV10-3 and J usage is TRBJ2-3; a possible D gene is TRBD2 (6 bases). CDR3 size: 13 residues. V was trimmed by 7 bases and J by 7 bases, leaving 15 bases between them. Germline V lookup: CDR1 ENHRY, CDR2 SYGVKD. The CDR3 DNA sequence: TGTGCCATCACCGCGGGGTCACAATATACGCAGTATTTT. Protein product: CAITAGSQYTQYF.

The chain links TRBV12-3 or TRBV12-4 to TRBJ2-2; D uncertain. This CDR3 has 12 residues. V was trimmed by 3 bases and J by 4 bases, leaving 3 bases between them. The CDR3 protein is CASSFITGELFF. In DNA form, the CDR3 reads TGTGCCAGCAGTTTCATCACCGGGGAGCTGTTTTTT.

Note on this clonotype: A read error is possible here, since a much larger clone lies one base away. The CDR3 DNA sequence: TGTGCCACACAGGAAGGACGGCAGTACTTC. Its translation: CATQEGRQYF. The J gene is TRBJ2-5, the V gene TRBV25-1; maybe TRBD1 (5 bases). The CDR3 extends over 10 amino acids. V was cut by 10 bases and J by 11 bases, with 14 bases left in between. Looked up from germline, CDR1 is MGHDK and CDR2 is SYGVNS.

The CDR3 sequence is CASGSTGRETQYF. The CDR3 nucleotides are TGTGCCAGCGGATCAACGGGGCGAGAGACCCAGTACTTC. The V and J genes are TRBV2 and TRBJ2-5; either TRBD1 or TRBD2 may fit D (5 bases each). This CDR3 is built from 13 residues. Trimming left V 8 bases short and J 4 bases short, with 14 bases between. The germline CDR1 and CDR2 sequences are SNHLY and FYNNEI.

This rearrangement joins TRBV6-5 to TRBJ1-4; D unclear. The V end lost 5 bases, the J end lost 0 bases, and 4 bases lay between the germline ends. Germline V gene data show CDR1 as MNHEY and CDR2 as SVGAGI. This CDR3 has 13 amino acids. Written as DNA, the CDR3 is TGTGCCAGCAGTCGTTCAACTAATGAAAAACTGTTTTTT. It encodes CASSRSTNEKLFF.

Concerning this clonotype: Possible read error: a much larger clone is one base away. CDR3: CASSPMYNEQYF. The DNA for the CDR3 is TGTGCCAGCAGTCCAATGTACAATGAGCAGTACTTC. The chain uses TRBV12-3 or TRBV12-4 and TRBJ2-1, with unresolved D. The end of the DNA fits TRBJ2-7 better, so the J call may be wrong. This CDR3 is built from 12 residues.

The chain joins TRBV7-9 to TRBJ2-5; 12 bases fit TRBD2. There are 17 residues in the CDR3. Germline V CDR1 and CDR2: SEHNR, FQNEAQ (reference sequence). Unmatched junction bases numbered 12, after V lost 5 bases and J lost 5 bases. The CDR3 loop reads CASSARLAGVEWETQYF. The CDR3 DNA is TGTGCCAGCAGCGCCCGACTAGCGGGAGTAGAGTGGGAGACCCAGTACTTC.

This chain connects TRBV5-1 to TRBJ1-1; D not certain. Germline V gene data show CDR1 as SGHRS and CDR2 as YFSETQ. This CDR3 is 16 amino acids long. Trimming shortened V by 0 bases and J by 1 base, and 13 bases separated the two germline ends. The CDR3 region has the DNA TGCGCCAGCAGCTTGGGTGGGGTCATCACGAACACTGAAGCTTTCTTT. Translating gives CASSLGGVITNTEAFF. Based on the CDR3 plus reference TRBV5-1 and TRBJ1-1, the full variable domain is KAGVTQTPRYLIKTRGQQVTLSCSPISGHRSVSWYQQTPGQGLQFLFEYFSETQRNKGNFPGRFSGRQFSNSRSEMNVSTLELGDSALYLCASSLGGVITNTEAFFGQGTRLTVV.

In this sample, this clonotype turned up many times. The V call is TRBV29-1, the J call TRBJ2-3; D unresolved. The germline V gene encodes CDR1 SQVTM and CDR2 ANQGSEA. The CDR3 has 14 amino acids. Trimming shortened V by 5 bases and J by 0 bases, and 12 bases separated the two germline ends. The chain's CDR3 is CSVNSNPSTDTQYF. For the CDR3, the DNA is TGCAGCGTTAATAGCAATCCTAGCACAGATACGCAGTATTTT.

A remark on this clonotype: This may be a read error, as it is one base from a much larger clone. This chain joins TRBV12-3 or TRBV12-4 and TRBJ2-7, with D possibly being TRBD2 (5 bases). This CDR3 has 14 amino acids. The CDR3: CAGSIVVGLDEQYF. As DNA, the CDR3 is TGTGCCGGCAGTATTGTAGTAGGACTCGACGAGCAGTACTTC.

This clonotype was seen only a few times. This chain links TRBV10-3 with TRBJ2-3, with TRBD2 matching over 15 bases. Per the germline V gene, CDR1 is ENHRY and CDR2 is SYGVKD. CDR3 length: 17 residues. J was trimmed by 3 bases and V by 2 bases; bases with no gene match: 3. This chain's CDR3 is CAISEGLAGGPTDTQYF. CDR3 DNA sequence: TGTGCCATCAGTGAGGGACTAGCGGGAGGGCCGACAGATACGCAGTATTTT.

The chain combines TRBV20-1 with TRBJ2-7; the match to TRBD1 covers 8 bases. Germline loops: CDR1 DFQATT, CDR2 SNEGSKA (reference sequence). This CDR3 contains 14 residues. The ends lost 3 bases at V and 6 bases at J; junction bases unmatched: 10. This CDR3 is CSARGPGQAPEQYF. The CDR3 DNA reads TGCAGTGCTAGGGGCCCGGGACAGGCCCCCGAGCAGTACTTC.

The chain carries TRBV6-4 and TRBJ1-1; D is uncertain. The CDR3 totals 14 residues. V was pared by 2 bases and J by 4 bases, with 11 bases between. CDR1 is MRHNA and CDR2 is SNTAGT in the germline V gene. The CDR3 DNA reads as TGTGCCAGCAGTGACCAACCGGGAGGCACTGAAGCTTTCTTT. Translated, it gives CASSDQPGGTEAFF.

This clonotype was recorded only once. The chain recombines TRBV7-2 with TRBJ2-7; tentatively, D is TRBD2 (5 bases). CDR3 length equals 13 residues. V was trimmed by 1 base and J by 7 bases, leaving 11 bases between them. In germline, CDR1 is SGHTA, CDR2 FQGNSA. The CDR3 bases are TGTGCCAGCAGCTTAGTTGCGCCGGGAGAGCAGTACTTC. It is translated as CASSLVAPGEQYF.